The clone carrying this T cell receptor beta chain was detected ten times or more. Its cognate antigen is unknown. The sample comes from a study of blood T cells in healthy people across ages. Broader study findings: Both naive CD4+ cell counts and diversity were greater in long-lived donors than in aged donors. Measured against age, TCR beta diversity per million T cells decreased in a roughly linear manner.

Healthy Caucasians from Russia aged roughly 6 to 90 served as donors. Primed by a sample-barcoded 5' primer and a J-beta primer mix, a second PCR proceeded for about 7 to 11 cycles. TCRdb reanalysed the 5' RACE reads using MiXCR and keeps one entry per CDR3 protein. The sample yields 250,000 to 300,000 distinct CDR3 sequences, around 30% seen once. The TCR sequence derives from a woman in her 70s in good health. Sequencing was carried out using blood.

The CDR3 sequence: CASSLTGTGSEKLFF. CDR3 in DNA: TGCGCCAGCAGTCTCACCGGGACAGGGTCTGAAAAACTGTTTTTT. The chain carries TRBV5-1 and TRBJ1-4; 9 positions agree with TRBD1. This CDR3 has 15 residues. CDR1 and CDR2 (germline): SGHRS, YFSETQ. V was pared by 5 bases and J by 7 bases, with 9 bases of the junction left unmatched.